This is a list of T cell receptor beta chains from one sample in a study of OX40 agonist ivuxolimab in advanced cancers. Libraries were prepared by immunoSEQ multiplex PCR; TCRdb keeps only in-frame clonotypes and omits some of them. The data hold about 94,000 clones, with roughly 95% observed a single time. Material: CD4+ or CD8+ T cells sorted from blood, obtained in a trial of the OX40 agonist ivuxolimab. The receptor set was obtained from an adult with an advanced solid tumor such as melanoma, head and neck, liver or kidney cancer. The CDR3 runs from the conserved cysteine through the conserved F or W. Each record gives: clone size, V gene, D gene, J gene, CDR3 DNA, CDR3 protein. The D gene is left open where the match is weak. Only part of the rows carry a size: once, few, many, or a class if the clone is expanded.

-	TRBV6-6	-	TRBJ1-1	TGTGCCAGCACCTTTACCCCGGGCAAGGGGCCCGAAGCTTTCTTT	CASTFTPGKGPEAFF
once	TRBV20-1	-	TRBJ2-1	TGCAGTGCTAGAGGCGATGAGCAGTTCTTC	CSARGDEQFF
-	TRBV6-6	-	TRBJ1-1	TGTGCCAGCAGCCGGAGGGGTTTGAACACTGAAGCTTTCTTT	CASSRRGLNTEAFF
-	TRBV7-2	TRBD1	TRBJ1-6	TGTGCCAGCAGCTTAGCCGCGACAGGGAGGGTGCGGTCACCCCTCCACTTT	CASSLAATGRVRSPLHF
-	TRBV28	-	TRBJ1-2	TGTGCCAGCAGTTTAGCCGGGCGGAACCTTTATGGCTACACCTTC	CASSLAGRNLYGYTF
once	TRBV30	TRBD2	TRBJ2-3	TGTGCCTGGAGTGGGAGAACTAGCGGGCGGCAGAGGACCATAGCAGATACGCAGTATTTT	CAWSGRTSGRQRTIADTQYF
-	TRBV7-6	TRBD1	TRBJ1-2	TGTGCCAGCAGCCAGGGACAGGCGCCGTATGGCTACACCTTC	CASSQGQAPYGYTF
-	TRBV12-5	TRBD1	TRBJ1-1	TGTGCTAGTGGTTTGGTAGGGGGGGACAGGGCGGCTTTCTTT	CASGLVGGDRAAFF
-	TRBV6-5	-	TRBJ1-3	TGTGCCAGCAGTTACGATACGGCGAGAGGAAACACCATATATTTT	CASSYDTARGNTIYF
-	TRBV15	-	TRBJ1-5	TGTGCCACCAGCAGAGATGGCAGCCCCAATCAGCCCCAGCATTTT	CATSRDGSPNQPQHF
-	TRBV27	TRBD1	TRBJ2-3	TGTGCCAGCGGACGACAGGGCAAGGATACGCAGTATTTT	CASGRQGKDTQYF
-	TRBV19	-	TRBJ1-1	TGTGCCAGTAGTTTTTATAGGACTGAAGCTTTCTTT	CASSFYRTEAFF
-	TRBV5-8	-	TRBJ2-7	TGTGCCAGCTCTATTCTTTTCGAGCAGTACTTC	CASSILFEQYF
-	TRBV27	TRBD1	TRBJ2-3	TGTGCCAGCAGTTTATTCGGGACAGGGACTTCAGATACGCAGTATTTT	CASSLFGTGTSDTQYF
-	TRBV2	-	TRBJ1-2	TGTGCCAGCAGTGGGGCCTTTGACTATGGCTACACCTTC	CASSGAFDYGYTF
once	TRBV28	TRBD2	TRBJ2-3	TGTGCCAGCAGTTTCGTAGCGGGACTAGCGGTCACAGATACGCAGTATTTT	CASSFVAGLAVTDTQYF
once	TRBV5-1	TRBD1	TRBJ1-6	TGCGCCAGCAGCTTGGACGCGACAGGGTATAATTCACCCCTCCACTTT	CASSLDATGYNSPLHF
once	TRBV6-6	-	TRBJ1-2	TGTGCCAGCAGTTACCCCCAAGACAGGTCTTATGGCTACACCTTC	CASSYPQDRSYGYTF
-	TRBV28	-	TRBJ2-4	TGTGCCAGCGGACCGAACATTCAGTACTTC	CASGPNIQYF
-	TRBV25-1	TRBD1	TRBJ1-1	TGTGCCAGCAGCTTCGACAGGGAGAACACTGAAGCTTTCTTT	CASSFDRENTEAFF
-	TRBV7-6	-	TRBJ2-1	TGTGCCAGCAGCTTAGGGGATGAGCAGTTCTTC	CASSLGDEQFF
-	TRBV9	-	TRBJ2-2	TGTGCCAGCAGCGTAGCTGTAGGGTGGGGAACCGGGGAGCTGTTTTTT	CASSVAVGWGTGELFF
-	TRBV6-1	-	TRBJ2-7	TGTGCCAGCAGTGAAGAGGCCAGGGGGGTGTACGAGCAGTACTTC	CASSEEARGVYEQYF
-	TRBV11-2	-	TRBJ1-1	TGTGCCAGCAGCCAGGGTCCGGTGCGGGCTTTCTTT	CASSQGPVRAFF
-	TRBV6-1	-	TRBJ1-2	TGTGCCAGCAGTCAAGGGGGGGCAGCCCAGGGTGGCTACACCTTC	CASSQGGAAQGGYTF
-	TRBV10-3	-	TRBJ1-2	TGTGCCATCAGTGAGCCCAGGGCTAACTATGGCTACACCTTC	CAISEPRANYGYTF
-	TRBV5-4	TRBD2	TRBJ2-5	TGTGCCAGCAGCGAGGGGTCTAGCGGGAGAGGGGAGACCCAGTACTTC	CASSEGSSGRGETQYF